This T cell receptor (beta chain) was retrieved from a study of blood T cell repertoires in COVID-19. Study summary: Acute and convalescent COVID-19 samples came from the United States, Italy and Spain. PBMCs, B-cell-depleted T cells, or T cells provided the cDNA or gDNA that made up the material.

Authors' processing steps: Amplifying reference gene primers gave estimates of nucleated cell counts. The protocol was immunoSEQ multiplex PCR, while the TCRdb copy is restricted to in-frame clones and leaves out a portion. The DNA was the basis for D and trimming; V, J and clone size are from that table. The sample gives approximately 300,000 clones, 75% to 95% of which show up once; under 7% is in the top ten. The sequencing sample was made of peripheral blood. This sequence originates from a woman aged 25 to 45 with COVID-19, enrolled during active disease.

The CDR3 reads CASSPSAGGNEQFF. CDR3 DNA sequence: TGCGCCAGCAGCCCATCGGCGGGGGGGAATGAGCAGTTCTTC. This chain connects TRBV4-3 to TRBJ2-1, with 9 bases fitting TRBD2. With 4 bases clipped from V and 7 bases from J, the junction kept 5 bases outside the gene matches. The CDR3 contains 14 residues. Germline V gene sequence: CDR1 LGHNA, CDR2 YSLEER.